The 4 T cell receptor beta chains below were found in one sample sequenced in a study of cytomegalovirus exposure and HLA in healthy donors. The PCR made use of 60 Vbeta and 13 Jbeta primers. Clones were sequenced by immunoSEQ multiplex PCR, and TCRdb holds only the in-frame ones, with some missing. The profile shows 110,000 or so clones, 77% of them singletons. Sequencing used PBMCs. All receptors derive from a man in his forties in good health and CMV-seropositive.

The CDR3 nucleotides read TGTGCCAGCAGCTTTTTCGGGGGGGCCGAATCGGACAATGAGCAGTTCTTC. Protein: CASSFFGGAESDNEQFF. The chain couples TRBV11-3 to TRBJ2-1; 8 bases fit TRBD2. V shed 3 bases and J 5 bases; nucleotides not matched to a gene: 12. The germline gives CDR1 SGHNT, CDR2 YENEEA. The CDR3 has 17 amino acids.

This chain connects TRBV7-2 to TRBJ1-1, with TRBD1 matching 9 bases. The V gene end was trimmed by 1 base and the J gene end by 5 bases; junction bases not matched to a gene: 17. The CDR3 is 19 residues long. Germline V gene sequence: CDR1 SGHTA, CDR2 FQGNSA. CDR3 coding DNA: TGTGCCAGCAGCTTAGTTAGTAAGGACAGGGGAGGTTTGGGGACTGAAGCTTTCTTT. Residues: CASSLVSKDRGGLGTEAFF.

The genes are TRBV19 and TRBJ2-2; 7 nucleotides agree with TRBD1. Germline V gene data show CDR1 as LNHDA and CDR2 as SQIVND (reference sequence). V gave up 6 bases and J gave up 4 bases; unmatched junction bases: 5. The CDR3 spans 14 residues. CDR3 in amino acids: CASRIQGSTGELFF. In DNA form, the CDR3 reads TGTGCCAGTAGAATACAGGGGAGCACCGGGGAGCTGTTTTTT.

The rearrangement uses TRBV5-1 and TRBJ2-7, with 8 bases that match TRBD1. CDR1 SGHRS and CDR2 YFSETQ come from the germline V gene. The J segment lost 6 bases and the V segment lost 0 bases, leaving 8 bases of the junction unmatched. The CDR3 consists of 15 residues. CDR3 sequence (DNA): TGCGCCAGCAGCTTGGCCCGGACAGGGTTTGGCGAGCAGTACTTC. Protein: CASSLARTGFGEQYF.